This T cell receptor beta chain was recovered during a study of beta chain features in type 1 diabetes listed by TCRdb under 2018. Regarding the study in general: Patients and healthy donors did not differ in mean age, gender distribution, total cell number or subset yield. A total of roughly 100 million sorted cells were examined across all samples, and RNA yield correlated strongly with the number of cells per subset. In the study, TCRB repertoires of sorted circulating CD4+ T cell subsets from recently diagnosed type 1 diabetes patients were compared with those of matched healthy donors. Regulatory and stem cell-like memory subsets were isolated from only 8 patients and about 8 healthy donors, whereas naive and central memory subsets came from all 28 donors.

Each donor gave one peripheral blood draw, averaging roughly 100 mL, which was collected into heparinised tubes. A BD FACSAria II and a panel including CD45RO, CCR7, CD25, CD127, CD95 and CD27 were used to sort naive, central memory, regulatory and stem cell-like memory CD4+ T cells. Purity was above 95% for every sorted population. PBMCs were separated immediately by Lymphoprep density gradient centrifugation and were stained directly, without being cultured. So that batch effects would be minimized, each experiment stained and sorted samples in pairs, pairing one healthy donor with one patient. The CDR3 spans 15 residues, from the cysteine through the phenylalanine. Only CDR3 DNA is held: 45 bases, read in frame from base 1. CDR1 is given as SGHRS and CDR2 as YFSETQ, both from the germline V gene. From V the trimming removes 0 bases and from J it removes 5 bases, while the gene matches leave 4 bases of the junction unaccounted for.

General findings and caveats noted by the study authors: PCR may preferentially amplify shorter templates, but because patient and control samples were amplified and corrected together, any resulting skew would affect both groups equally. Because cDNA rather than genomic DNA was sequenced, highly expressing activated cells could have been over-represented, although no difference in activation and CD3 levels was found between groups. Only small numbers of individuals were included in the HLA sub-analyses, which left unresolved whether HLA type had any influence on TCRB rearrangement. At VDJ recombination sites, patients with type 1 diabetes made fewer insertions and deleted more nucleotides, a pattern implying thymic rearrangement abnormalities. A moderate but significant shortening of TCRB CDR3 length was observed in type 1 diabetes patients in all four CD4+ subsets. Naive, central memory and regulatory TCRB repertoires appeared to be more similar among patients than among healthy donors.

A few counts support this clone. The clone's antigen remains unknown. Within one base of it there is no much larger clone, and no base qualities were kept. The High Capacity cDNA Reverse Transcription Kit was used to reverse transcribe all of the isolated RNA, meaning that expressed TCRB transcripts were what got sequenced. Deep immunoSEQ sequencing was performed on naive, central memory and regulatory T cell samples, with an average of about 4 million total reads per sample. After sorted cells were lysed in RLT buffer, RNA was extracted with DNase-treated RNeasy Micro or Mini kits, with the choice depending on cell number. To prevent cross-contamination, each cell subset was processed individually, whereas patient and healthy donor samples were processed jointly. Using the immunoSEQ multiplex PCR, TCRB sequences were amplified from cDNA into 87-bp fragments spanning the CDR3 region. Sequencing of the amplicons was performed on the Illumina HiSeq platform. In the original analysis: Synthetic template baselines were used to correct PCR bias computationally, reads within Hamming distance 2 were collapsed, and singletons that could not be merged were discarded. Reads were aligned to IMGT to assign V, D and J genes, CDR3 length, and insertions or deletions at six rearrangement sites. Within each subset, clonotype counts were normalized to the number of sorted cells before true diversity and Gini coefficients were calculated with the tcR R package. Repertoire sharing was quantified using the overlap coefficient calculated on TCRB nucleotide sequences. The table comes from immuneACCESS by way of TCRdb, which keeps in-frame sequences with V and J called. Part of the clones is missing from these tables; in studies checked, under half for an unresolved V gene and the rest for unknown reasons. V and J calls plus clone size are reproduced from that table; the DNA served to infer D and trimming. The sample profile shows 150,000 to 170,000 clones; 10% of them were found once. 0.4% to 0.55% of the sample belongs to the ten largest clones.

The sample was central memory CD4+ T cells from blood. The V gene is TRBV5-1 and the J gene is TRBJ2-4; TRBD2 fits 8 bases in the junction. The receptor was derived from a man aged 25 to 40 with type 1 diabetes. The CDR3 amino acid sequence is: CASSLAGGGENIQYF. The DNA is TGCGCCAGCAGCTTGGCGGGAGGGGGAGAAAACATTCAGTACTTC.